These T cell receptor beta chains were read from a single sample in a study of blood T cells in healthy people across ages. One entry per CDR3 protein, called by TCRdb with MiXCR from the 5' RACE reads. The data show about 1.4 million distinct CDR3 sequences, with around 59% seen just once and roughly 7% held by the top ten. Sequencing was carried out using blood. The receptor set was obtained from a man between 18 and 29 years old in good health. The CDR3 runs from the conserved cysteine through the conserved F or W. The D gene is left open where the match is weak. Size is stated for part of the rows, as once, few or many counts, or as a class when the clone is expanded.

abundance,v_gene,j_gene,d_gene,CDR3aa,CDR3nt
many,TRBV12-3/TRBV12-4,TRBJ2-7,-,CASSLAGKYEQYF,TGTGCCAGCAGTTTAGCGGGGAAGTACGAGCAGTACTTC
few,TRBV7-2,TRBJ1-1,-,CASSPIPGEAFF,TGTGCCAGCAGCCCAATTCCAGGTGAAGCTTTCTTT
-,TRBV5-1,TRBJ2-6,-,CASSPRALGANVLTF,TGCGCCAGCAGCCCGAGGGCTCTGGGGGCCAACGTCCTGACTTTC
-,TRBV29-1,TRBJ2-5,TRBD2,CSGKGETQYF,TGTAGCGGGAAGGGAGAGACCCAGTACTTC
-,TRBV4-2,TRBJ1-6,-,CASSQELGTANSPLHF,TGTGCCAGCAGCCAAGAATTGGGGACGGCGAATTCACCCCTCCACTTT
-,TRBV6-2/TRBV6-3,TRBJ1-2,-,CASKSLTHYGYTF,TGTGCCAGCAAGAGCCTGACCCACTATGGCTACACCTTC
-,TRBV6-6,TRBJ2-3,-,CASSYSFPDTQYF,TGTGCCAGCAGTTACTCTTTTCCAGATACGCAGTATTTT
-,TRBV6-5,TRBJ1-5,-,CASSSGTPSEQPQHF,TGTGCCAGCAGTTCCGGGACCCCCTCGGAGCAGCCCCAGCATTTT
once,TRBV20-1,TRBJ1-4,TRBD1,CSASDGTGDEKLFF,TGCAGTGCTAGCGACGGGACAGGGGATGAAAAACTGTTTTTT
-,TRBV7-9,TRBJ2-5,-,CASSAFGQEGPETQYF,TGTGCCAGCAGCGCCTTCGGACAGGAGGGGCCGGAGACCCAGTACTTC
-,TRBV28,TRBJ2-5,-,CATGQETQYF,TGTGCCACTGGCCAAGAGACCCAGTACTTC
few,TRBV11-2,TRBJ1-2,TRBD1,CASSFPGQGSYGYTF,TGTGCCAGCAGCTTTCCCGGACAGGGTTCTTATGGCTACACCTTC
-,TRBV29-1,TRBJ2-7,-,CSVDNRYEQYF,TGCAGCGTTGATAATCGATACGAGCAGTACTTC
-,TRBV29-1,TRBJ1-2,TRBD1,CSVDEGDRWAYGYTF,TGCAGCGTTGACGAAGGGGACAGGTGGGCTTATGGCTACACCTTC
-,TRBV7-2,TRBJ2-1,TRBD2,CASSLPLSGGASYNEQFF,TGTGCCAGCAGCCTCCCCTTGAGCGGGGGGGCTAGTTACAATGAGCAGTTCTTC
few,TRBV5-1,TRBJ2-1,TRBD1,CASSFDRGKYNEQFF,TGCGCCAGCAGCTTCGACAGGGGGAAATACAATGAGCAGTTCTTC
few,TRBV6-6,TRBJ1-4,-,CASSLNLRVLFF,TGTGCCAGCAGTTTAAACCTGAGGGTGCTGTTTTTT
-,TRBV29-1,TRBJ2-7,-,CSVLDSRGSYEQYF,TGCAGCGTTCTTGACTCGCGGGGCTCCTACGAGCAGTACTTC
few,TRBV6-5,TRBJ2-7,-,CASNGGTSYEQYF,TGTGCCAGCAACGGCGGGACATCCTACGAGCAGTACTTC
-,TRBV2,TRBJ2-7,TRBD2,CASGRAVRSYEQYF,TGTGCCAGCGGGAGGGCAGTGCGATCCTACGAGCAGTACTTC
-,TRBV4-1,TRBJ2-5,TRBD2,CASSRGLAGGPSYNEQYF,TGCGCCAGCAGCCGGGGACTAGCGGGAGGGCCATCCTACAATGAGCAGTACTTC
-,TRBV7-8,TRBJ2-7,TRBD1,CASSLLPGQGIYEQYF,TGTGCCAGCAGCTTACTTCCTGGACAGGGCATCTACGAGCAGTACTTC
-,TRBV20-1,TRBJ1-2,TRBD1,CSARDRGGHGYTF,TGCAGTGCTAGGGACAGGGGAGGCCATGGCTACACCTTC
-,TRBV18,TRBJ2-1,TRBD1,CASSATGAVYNEQFF,TGTGCCAGCTCCGCGACAGGGGCCGTCTACAATGAGCAGTTCTTC
-,TRBV2,TRBJ2-3,TRBD2,CASSELPGGGTLSTDTQYF,TGTGCCAGCAGTGAGCTCCCCGGGGGGGGGACGCTCAGCACAGATACGCAGTATTTT
-,TRBV7-6,TRBJ2-7,TRBD1,CASSLGPGDRGYEQYF,TGTGCCAGCAGCTTAGGGCCTGGGGACAGGGGCTACGAGCAGTACTTC
-,TRBV13,TRBJ2-1,TRBD2,CASSSGTSGREGEQFF,TGTGCCAGCAGCTCCGGGACTAGCGGCAGGGAAGGTGAGCAGTTCTTC
few,TRBV4-2,TRBJ2-1,TRBD2,CASTQETLAGVAEQFF,TGTGCCAGCACCCAGGAGACACTAGCGGGTGTTGCTGAGCAGTTCTTC
many,TRBV4-2,TRBJ2-7,-,CASSQLRGRYEQYF,TGTGCCAGCAGCCAACTCCGGGGTAGGTACGAGCAGTACTTC
-,TRBV15,TRBJ2-5,TRBD1,CATSFRTGGKETQYF,TGTGCCACCAGCTTCCGGACAGGGGGCAAAGAGACCCAGTACTTC
-,TRBV20-1,TRBJ1-2,-,CSATDKQGAWNYGYTF,TGCAGTGCTACGGATAAACAGGGAGCTTGGAACTATGGCTACACCTTC
few,TRBV20-1,TRBJ2-1,-,CSASQVEGDNEQFF,TGCAGTGCTAGTCAGGTTGAGGGTGACAATGAGCAGTTCTTC
once,TRBV20-1,TRBJ2-7,-,CSARESGFYYEQYF,TGCAGTGCTAGAGAGAGCGGGTTTTACTACGAGCAGTACTTC
-,TRBV10-3,TRBJ2-4,-,CTISETGTQTKNIQYF,TGTACCATCAGTGAAACCGGGACTCAGACCAAAAACATTCAGTACTTC
few,TRBV7-2,TRBJ2-7,-,CATKDRQFYEQYF,TGTGCCACCAAGGACAGACAATTCTACGAGCAGTACTTC
few,TRBV29-1,TRBJ2-1,TRBD2,CSVGIAGGGYNEQFF,TGCAGCGTTGGAATAGCGGGAGGGGGCTACAATGAGCAGTTCTTC
-,TRBV6-5,TRBJ1-5,-,CASSSRWSTRNQPQHF,TGTGCCAGCAGTTCCCGGTGGTCGACTCGCAATCAGCCCCAGCATTTT
-,TRBV9,TRBJ2-4,TRBD2,CASYVSGRFLMVKNIQYF,TGTGCCAGCTATGTTAGCGGGAGGTTCCTTATGGTCAAAAACATTCAGTACTTC
many,TRBV6-2/TRBV6-3,TRBJ2-1,TRBD1,CASSPGQGDIDEQFF,TGTGCCAGCAGTCCCGGACAGGGAGATATCGATGAGCAGTTCTTC
-,TRBV7-9,TRBJ2-1,TRBD2,CASSEPTSDEQFF,TGTGCCAGCAGCGAGCCCACTAGCGATGAGCAGTTCTTC
-,TRBV9,TRBJ2-1,TRBD2,CASSPKTSGGPRSYNERFF,TGTGCCAGCAGCCCCAAGACTAGCGGGGGGCCTCGCTCCTACAATGAGCGGTTCTTC
-,TRBV7-2,TRBJ2-3,TRBD2,CASSVSSSGGAGTQYF,TGTGCCAGCAGCGTTAGTTCTAGCGGGGGGGCGGGTACGCAGTATTTT
-,TRBV28,TRBJ2-4,TRBD1,CASSPPWTGSKGLAKNIQYF,TGTGCCAGCAGTCCACCCTGGACAGGCTCCAAGGGATTGGCCAAAAACATTCAGTACTTC
-,TRBV2,TRBJ2-1,TRBD2,CASSALAATYNEQFF,TGTGCCAGCAGCGCCCTAGCGGCCACCTACAATGAGCAGTTCTTC
few,TRBV29-1,TRBJ2-1,-,CSVEPQGSYNEQFF,TGCAGCGTTGAGCCACAAGGCAGTTACAATGAGCAGTTCTTC
-,TRBV30,TRBJ1-2,-,CAWSVRLSPSNYGYTF,TGTGCCTGGAGTGTACGGCTTTCCCCTTCTAACTATGGCTACACCTTC
-,TRBV20-1,TRBJ2-7,TRBD2,CSAREDGHEQYF,TGCAGTGCACGGGAGGACGGCCACGAGCAGTACTTC
few,TRBV6-5,TRBJ2-5,-,CASSYARGTDQETQYF,TGTGCCAGCAGTTACGCACGCGGGACAGACCAAGAGACCCAGTACTTC
-,TRBV28,TRBJ1-5,TRBD1,CASSGRGQSNQPQHF,TGTGCCAGCAGTGGGAGGGGACAGAGCAATCAGCCCCAGCATTTT
-,TRBV27,TRBJ1-1,TRBD1,CASTEYRGENTEAFF,TGTGCCAGCACTGAATACAGGGGCGAGAACACTGAAGCTTTCTTT
once,TRBV20-1,TRBJ1-2,-,CGGAGGYTF,TGCGGTGGGGCGGGAGGCTACACCTTC
-,TRBV27,TRBJ2-6,-,CASSGTSSASGTNVLTF,TGTGCCAGCAGTGGTACTAGCTCAGCATCTGGGACCAACGTCCTGACTTTC
few,TRBV28,TRBJ2-7,-,CASNSPAGRIDYEQYF,TGTGCCAGCAATTCGCCCGCAGGGAGAATAGACTACGAGCAGTACTTC